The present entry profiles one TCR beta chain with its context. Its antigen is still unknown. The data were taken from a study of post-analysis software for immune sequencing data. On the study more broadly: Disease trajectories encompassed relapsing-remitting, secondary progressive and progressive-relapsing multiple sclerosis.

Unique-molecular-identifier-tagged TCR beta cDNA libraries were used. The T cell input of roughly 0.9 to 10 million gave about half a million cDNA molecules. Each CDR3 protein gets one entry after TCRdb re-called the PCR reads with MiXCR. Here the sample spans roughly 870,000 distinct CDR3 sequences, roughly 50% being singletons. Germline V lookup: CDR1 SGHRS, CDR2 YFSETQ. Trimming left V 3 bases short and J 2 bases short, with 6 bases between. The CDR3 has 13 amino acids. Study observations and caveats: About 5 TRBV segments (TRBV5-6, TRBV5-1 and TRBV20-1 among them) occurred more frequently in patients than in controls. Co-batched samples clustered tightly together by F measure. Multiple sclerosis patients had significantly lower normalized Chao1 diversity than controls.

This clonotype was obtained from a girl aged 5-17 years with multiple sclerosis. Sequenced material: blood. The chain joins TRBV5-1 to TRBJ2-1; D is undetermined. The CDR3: CASSSLPYNEQFF. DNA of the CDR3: TGCGCCAGCAGCTCCTTACCCTACAATGAGCAGTTCTTC.